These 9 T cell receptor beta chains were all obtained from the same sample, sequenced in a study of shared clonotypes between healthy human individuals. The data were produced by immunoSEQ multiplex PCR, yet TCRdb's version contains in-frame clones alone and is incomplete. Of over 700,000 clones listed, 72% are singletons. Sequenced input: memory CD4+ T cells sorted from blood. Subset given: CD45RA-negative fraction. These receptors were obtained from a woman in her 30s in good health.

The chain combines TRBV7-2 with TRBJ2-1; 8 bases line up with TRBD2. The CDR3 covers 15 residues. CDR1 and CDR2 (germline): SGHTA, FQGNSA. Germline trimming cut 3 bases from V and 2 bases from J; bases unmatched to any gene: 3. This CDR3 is CASSFLAGPYNEQFF. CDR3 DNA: TGTGCCAGCAGCTTCTTAGCGGGACCCTACAATGAGCAGTTCTTC.

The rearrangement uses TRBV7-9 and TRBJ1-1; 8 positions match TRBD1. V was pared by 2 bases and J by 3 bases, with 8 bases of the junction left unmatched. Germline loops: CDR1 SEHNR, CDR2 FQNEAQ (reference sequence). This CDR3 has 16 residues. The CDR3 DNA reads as TGTGCCAGCAGCTTATTTAAGGGGACAGGACACACTGAAGCTTTCTTT. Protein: CASSLFKGTGHTEAFF.

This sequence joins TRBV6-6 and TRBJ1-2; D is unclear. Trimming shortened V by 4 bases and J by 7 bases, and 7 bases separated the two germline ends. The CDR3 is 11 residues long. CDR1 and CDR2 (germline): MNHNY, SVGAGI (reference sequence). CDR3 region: CASSSTRGYTF. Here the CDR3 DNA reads TGTGCCAGCAGTTCGACACGTGGCTACACCTTC.

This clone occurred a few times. The CDR3: CASSVGSEPPTNEKLFF. The CDR3 DNA reads TGTGCCAGCAGCGTAGGTTCAGAGCCCCCAACTAATGAAAAACTGTTTTTT. The V call is TRBV9, the J call TRBJ1-4; no clear D gene. CDR1 is SGDLS and CDR2 is YYNGEE in the germline V gene. The ends were cut back, 0 bases at V and 0 bases at J, with 12 bases in the middle. This CDR3 has 17 residues.

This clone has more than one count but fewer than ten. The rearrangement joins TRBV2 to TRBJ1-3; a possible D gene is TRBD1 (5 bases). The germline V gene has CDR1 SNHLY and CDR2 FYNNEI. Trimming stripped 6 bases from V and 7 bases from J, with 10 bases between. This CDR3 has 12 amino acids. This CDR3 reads CASSIRANTIYF. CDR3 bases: TGTGCCAGCAGCATCAGGGCGAACACCATATATTTT.

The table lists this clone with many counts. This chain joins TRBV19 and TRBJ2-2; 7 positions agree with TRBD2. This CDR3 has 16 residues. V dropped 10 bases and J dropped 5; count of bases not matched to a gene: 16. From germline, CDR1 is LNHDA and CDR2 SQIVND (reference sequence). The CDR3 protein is CATTSRGGSGTGELFF. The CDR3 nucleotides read TGTGCCACAACCAGTCGGGGCGGGAGCGGAACCGGGGAGCTGTTTTTT.

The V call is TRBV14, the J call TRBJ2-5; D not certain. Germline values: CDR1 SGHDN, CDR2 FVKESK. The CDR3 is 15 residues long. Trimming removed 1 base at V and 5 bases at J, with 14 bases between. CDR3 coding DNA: TGTGCCAGCAGCCAAGTTAGGGTGATGTCGGAGACCCAGTACTTC. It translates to CASSQVRVMSETQYF.

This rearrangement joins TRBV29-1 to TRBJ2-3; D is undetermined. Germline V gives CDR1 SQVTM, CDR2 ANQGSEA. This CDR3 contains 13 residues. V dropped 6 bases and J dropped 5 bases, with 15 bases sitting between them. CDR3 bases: TGCAGCGTAGATCGCCAACCCCTAGATACGCAGTATTTT. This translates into CSVDRQPLDTQYF.

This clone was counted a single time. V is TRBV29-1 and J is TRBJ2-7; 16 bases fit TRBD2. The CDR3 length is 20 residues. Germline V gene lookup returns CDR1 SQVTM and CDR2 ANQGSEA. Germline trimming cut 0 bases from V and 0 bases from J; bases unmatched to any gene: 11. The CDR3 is CSVEEISGTSGRVSSYEQYF. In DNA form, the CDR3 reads TGCAGCGTTGAAGAAATCTCCGGGACTAGCGGGAGGGTCAGCTCCTACGAGCAGTACTTC.